This TCR beta chain was recorded in a study of blood T cell repertoires in COVID-19. This CDR3 comprises 14 residues. Germline V gene data show CDR1 as SQVTM and CDR2 as ANQGSEA. With 4 bases removed from V and 2 bases from J, the gap between germline ends came to 14 bases. Repertoires were generated with immunoSEQ multiplex PCR, while TCRdb's copy carries only in-frame clones and drops some. The repertoire holds some 180,000 clones, with 65% to 85% as singletons. The chain combines TRBV29-1 with TRBJ1-1; a possible D gene is TRBD1 (6 bases). The sequenced material came from peripheral blood. This receptor was obtained from a woman aged 40 to 49 with COVID-19, enrolled during active disease. CDR3 protein: CSVVVRGSNTEAFF. The DNA for the CDR3 is TGCAGCGTTGTGGTGAGGGGGTCAAACACTGAAGCTTTCTTT.